This TCR beta chain was captured in a study of neurological immune-mediated disorders. Study-wide results and caveats: Multiple sclerosis patients had less TCR clonal expansion than even healthy controls, unlike HTLV-1-associated myelopathy.

Unsorted libraries were prepared from 2 million PBMCs that had been stored at -80 C. TCRdb re-analysed the 5' RACE reads in MiXCR, keeping a single row per CDR3 protein. The sample comprises 55,000 to 65,000 distinct CDR3 sequences, approximately 4% of which are singletons, and around 3.3% rests with the top ten. For this clonotype: Its matching antigen is unknown.

This CDR3 is 16 amino acids long. V lost 1 base and J lost 2, with 16 bases in between. Germline assignment: CDR1 SGHRS and CDR2 YFSETQ. Sample: PBMCs. The chain employs TRBV5-1 and TRBJ2-7; tentatively, D is TRBD1 (6 bases). The sequence derives from a woman aged 30 to 39 with multiple sclerosis. The CDR3 loop reads CASSLFMFGQPYEQYF. CDR3 bases: TGCGCCAGCAGCTTGTTTATGTTTGGACAGCCCTACGAGCAGTACTTC.